The rows below give T cell receptor beta chains drawn from one sample of a study of OX40 agonist ivuxolimab in advanced cancers. The protocol was immunoSEQ multiplex PCR, while the TCRdb copy is restricted to in-frame clones and leaves out a portion. Of around 81,000 clones in the sample, approximately 88% were seen once. Sample: CD4+ or CD8+ T cells sorted from blood, taken in a trial of the OX40 agonist ivuxolimab. Receptors originate from an adult with an advanced solid tumor such as melanoma, head and neck, liver or kidney cancer. The CDR3 runs from the conserved cysteine through the conserved F or W. A D gene is named only where the DNA matches it firmly. Expanded clones get a size class; other rows say once, few or many, or leave the size out.

j_call v_call clone_size cdr3_length d_call cdr3_aa cdr3_nt
TRBJ2-3 TRBV6-5 . 11 . CASSWGDTQYF TGTGCCAGCAGTTGGGGGGATACGCAGTATTTT
TRBJ2-1 TRBV7-9 . 15 TRBD2 CASIRSGSSYNEQFF TGTGCCAGCATCCGGAGCGGGAGCTCCTACAATGAGCAGTTCTTC
TRBJ2-3 TRBV7-2 once 14 . CASSLIKGTDTQYF TGTGCCAGCAGCTTAATAAAGGGAACAGATACGCAGTATTTT
TRBJ1-5 TRBV15 . 13 . CATSRGRVVPQHF TGTGCCACCAGCAGAGGCAGGGTAGTGCCCCAGCATTTT
TRBJ2-2 TRBV9 once 17 TRBD1 CASSGRTGGWNTGELFF TGTGCCAGCAGCGGACGGACAGGGGGCTGGAACACCGGGGAGCTGTTTTTT
TRBJ2-1 TRBV18 . 17 TRBD2 CASSPVAGVPSYNEQFF TGTGCCAGCTCACCGGTAGCGGGAGTTCCCTCCTACAATGAGCAGTTCTTC
TRBJ2-1 TRBV9 few 17 TRBD2 CASSAGTSNKRRNEQFF TGTGCCAGCAGCGCCGGGACTAGCAATAAAAGGCGCAATGAGCAGTTCTTC
TRBJ2-2 TRBV6-6 . 14 . CASSLSSLGGELFF TGTGCCAGCAGCCTAAGTTCCTTGGGAGGGGAGCTGTTTTTT
TRBJ2-3 TRBV10-3 once 15 . CAISARAASTDTQYF TGTGCCATCAGTGCCCGGGCGGCAAGCACAGATACGCAGTATTTT
TRBJ2-3 TRBV29-1 . 17 TRBD2 CSATGTSGRAVTDTQYF TGCAGCGCTACCGGGACTAGCGGGAGGGCTGTCACAGATACGCAGTATTTT
TRBJ2-1 TRBV10-3 . 16 TRBD2 CAISERWGGDYNEQFF TGTGCCATCAGTGAGCGTTGGGGGGGAGACTACAATGAGCAGTTCTTC
TRBJ1-5 TRBV29-1 . 12 TRBD1 CSARTGNQPQHF TGCAGCGCCCGGACAGGGAATCAGCCCCAGCATTTT
TRBJ1-6 TRBV15 . 17 TRBD1 CATSRDFTGTGDSPLHF TGTGCCACCAGCAGAGATTTCACCGGGACAGGGGATTCACCCCTCCACTTT
TRBJ2-1 TRBV9 . 14 TRBD2 CASGLAGFYNEQFF TGTGCCTCGGGACTAGCGGGTTTCTACAATGAGCAGTTCTTC
TRBJ1-3 TRBV6-5 . 15 . CASSFRALDGNTIYF TGTGCCAGCAGTTTTAGGGCCCTAGATGGAAACACCATATATTTT
TRBJ1-5 TRBV6-5 . 14 . CASTTGNSNQPQHF TGTGCCAGCACAACCGGGAATAGCAATCAGCCCCAGCATTTT
TRBJ2-3 TRBV7-9 . 14 TRBD2 CASSYREGPDTQYF TGTGCCAGCAGTTATAGGGAGGGCCCAGATACGCAGTATTTT
TRBJ2-5 TRBV21-1 . 15 . CASSKIPAAQETQYF TGTGCCAGCAGCAAAATTCCGGCGGCCCAAGAGACCCAGTACTTC
TRBJ2-3 TRBV6-6 . 15 . CASSKQVSSTDTQYF TGTGCCAGCAGTAAACAGGTTTCTAGCACAGATACGCAGTATTTT
TRBJ2-7 TRBV14 . 12 . CASSQDLGEQYF TGTGCCAGCAGCCAAGATCTTGGCGAGCAGTACTTC
TRBJ2-3 TRBV2 . 17 TRBD2 CASRGLAGSTSTDTQYF TGTGCCAGCAGGGGACTAGCGGGTAGTACTAGCACAGATACGCAGTATTTT
TRBJ1-2 TRBV7-3 . 15 TRBD1 CASSLTSTGAKGYTF TGTGCCAGCAGCTTAACCTCGACAGGGGCAAAGGGCTACACCTTC
TRBJ2-1 TRBV4-3 . 17 TRBD2 CASSQRFVAGSAGEQFF TGCGCCAGCAGCCAACGCTTCGTAGCGGGCTCCGCGGGTGAGCAGTTCTTC
TRBJ2-2 TRBV7-2 . 16 TRBD2 CASSFSGAQDTGELFF TGTGCCAGCAGCTTTAGCGGGGCCCAGGACACCGGGGAGCTGTTTTTT
TRBJ2-7 TRBV7-2 few 15 . CASSLGRNSAYEQYF TGTGCCAGCAGCTTGGGGCGCAACAGTGCCTACGAGCAGTACTTC
TRBJ2-7 TRBV5-1 . 12 . CASSLNSYEQYF TGCGCCAGCAGCTTAAACTCCTACGAGCAGTACTTC
TRBJ2-6 TRBV6-1 . 18 TRBD1 CASSEEGARGSGANVLTF TGTGCCAGCAGTGAAGAGGGGGCGCGTGGTTCTGGGGCCAACGTCCTGACTTTC
TRBJ2-1 TRBV7-6 once 12 . CASSLRRGEQFF TGTGCCAGCAGCTTAAGGCGGGGTGAGCAGTTCTTC
TRBJ1-4 TRBV7-9 . 13 . CASSPPGSEKLFF TGTGCCAGCAGCCCCCCAGGGAGTGAAAAACTGTTTTTT
TRBJ2-1 TRBV2 . 16 TRBD2 CASSAFTSGSYNEQFF TGTGCCAGTAGCGCTTTCACTAGCGGAAGTTACAATGAGCAGTTCTTC
TRBJ2-1 TRBV5-4 once 13 . CASSLSANNEQFF TGTGCCAGCAGCTTGTCGGCCAACAATGAGCAGTTCTTC
TRBJ2-1 TRBV28 . 11 . CASSTTLKQFF TGTGCCAGCAGTACGACCTTGAAGCAGTTCTTC
TRBJ2-3 TRBV11-2 few 16 TRBD2 CASSYTSGVNTDTQYF TGTGCCAGCAGCTATACTAGCGGGGTTAACACAGATACGCAGTATTTT
TRBJ1-5 TRBV28 few 15 . CASTSSGGPNQPQHF TGTGCCAGCACCTCATCAGGAGGGCCCAATCAGCCCCAGCATTTT
TRBJ1-2 TRBV30 few 11 . CAWWQGYGYTF TGTGCCTGGTGGCAGGGCTATGGCTACACCTTC
TRBJ1-2 TRBV28 . 16 TRBD1 CASSLMRGQGISGYTF TGTGCCAGCAGTTTAATGAGGGGACAGGGGATCTCTGGCTACACCTTC
TRBJ2-7 TRBV28 . 16 . CASSFPLRDPYYEQYF TGTGCCAGCAGTTTTCCCCTCCGGGACCCATACTACGAGCAGTACTTC
TRBJ1-5 TRBV7-9 . 15 . CASSPTGPPDQPQHF TGTGCCAGCAGCCCGACAGGTCCCCCTGATCAGCCCCAGCATTTT
TRBJ2-7 TRBV6-1 . 13 TRBD1 CATAQDRSYEQYF TGTGCCACCGCGCAGGACAGGTCCTACGAGCAGTACTTC
TRBJ2-6 TRBV6-5 . 15 . CASSYLGNGANVLTF TGTGCCAGCAGTTACTTGGGGAATGGGGCCAACGTCCTGACTTTC
TRBJ1-1 TRBV5-1 once 14 . CASNGGAPNTEAFF TGCGCCAGCAATGGGGGGGCACCGAACACTGAAGCTTTCTTT
TRBJ2-7 TRBV6-5 . 15 TRBD2 CASSISSGNSYEQYF TGTGCCAGCAGCATATCAAGCGGGAACTCCTACGAGCAGTACTTC
TRBJ2-7 TRBV4-3 . 19 TRBD1 CASSQDLSTSGTVRYEQYF TGCGCCAGCAGTCAAGATCTCTCAACCTCCGGGACAGTCCGTTACGAGCAGTACTTC
TRBJ2-5 TRBV5-1 . 14 . CASSATGVVETQYF TGCGCCAGCAGCGCCACTGGAGTGGTGGAGACCCAGTACTTC
TRBJ2-6 TRBV29-1 . 12 TRBD2 CGGGSGANVLTF TGCGGGGGGGGCTCTGGGGCCAACGTCCTGACTTTC
TRBJ2-5 TRBV19 . 13 . CASSSYQGRPQYF TGTGCCAGTAGTAGTTATCAGGGGAGGCCCCAGTACTTC
TRBJ1-2 TRBV11-2 . 15 TRBD1 CASSRSYGTGEGYTF TGTGCCAGCAGCCGATCATACGGGACAGGGGAAGGCTACACCTTC
TRBJ2-5 TRBV5-4 . 15 . CASNVRPGPQETQYF TGTGCCAGCAACGTACGTCCGGGGCCTCAAGAGACCCAGTACTTC
TRBJ1-2 TRBV7-2 . 14 TRBD1 CASSQGGGNYGYTF TGTGCCAGCAGCCAGGGAGGGGGCAACTATGGCTACACCTTC
TRBJ2-7 TRBV5-1 . 13 . CASSPAYSYEQYF TGCGCCAGCAGCCCAGCGTACTCCTACGAGCAGTACTTC
TRBJ2-5 TRBV20-1 . 11 . CSAFHGETQYF TGCAGTGCTTTCCATGGAGAGACCCAGTACTTC
TRBJ2-7 TRBV27 . 15 TRBD1 CASSLVGQGPYEQYF TGTGCCAGCAGTTTAGTTGGACAGGGACCCTACGAGCAGTACTTC
TRBJ2-7 TRBV29-1 . 15 . CSVLKLTGTSYEQYF TGCAGCGTCTTAAAGCTAACAGGTACCTCCTACGAGCAGTACTTC
TRBJ2-2 TRBV19 . 15 . CASSMAGLNTGELFF TGTGCCAGTAGTATGGCAGGGCTGAACACCGGGGAGCTGTTTTTT
TRBJ2-7 TRBV7-3 . 14 TRBD1 CASSSTGGTYEQYF TGTGCCAGCAGCTCGACAGGGGGAACCTACGAGCAGTACTTC